The 21 T cell receptor beta chains below all came from one sample that was sequenced in a study of shared clonotypes between healthy human individuals. Clones were sequenced by immunoSEQ multiplex PCR, and TCRdb holds only the in-frame ones, with some missing. The repertoire has roughly 2.5 million clones, 85% to 95% of them found once; the top ten carry around 0.15%. What was sequenced was naive CD4+ T cells sorted from blood. The subset is: CD45RA+ positively selected. The receptors stem from a man aged 18 to 29 in good health.

The rearrangement uses TRBV12-5 and TRBJ2-4; weak D call: TRBD1 (5 bases). The V gene lost 2 bases and the J gene lost 6 bases, with 8 bases spanning the gap. CDR3 length: 13 amino acids. Per germline, CDR1 LGHNT and CDR2 FRNRAP. In DNA, the CDR3 is TGTGCTAGTGGTTTGCAGGGTGGAAACATTCAGTACTTC. It is translated as CASGLQGGNIQYF.

The chain recombines TRBV10-3 with TRBJ2-3, with 8 bases matching TRBD2. The CDR3 runs to 19 residues. Germline CDR1 reads ENHRY; CDR2 reads SYGVKD. J lost 2 bases, V lost 0 bases, and 13 bases had no gene match. CDR3 DNA: TGTGCCATCAGTGAGTCTCAAGCGGGGGCACTACCCAACACAGATACGCAGTATTTT. Translation: CAISESQAGALPNTDTQYF.

The CDR3 sequence is CASSLEQEQEPQHF. For the CDR3, the DNA is TGTGCCAGCAGTCTAGAACAGGAGCAGGAGCCCCAGCATTTT. This sequence joins TRBV28 and TRBJ1-5, with D maybe TRBD1 (5 bases). The CDR3 is 14 residues long. Germline CDR1 reads MDHEN; CDR2 reads SYDVKM. V was trimmed by 5 bases and J by 8 bases, leaving 16 bases between them. Full variable domain (rest looked up from reference TRBV28 and TRBJ1-5): DVKVTQSSRYLVKRTGEKVFLECVQDMDHENMFWYRQDPGLGLRLIYFSYDVKMKEKGDIPEGYSVSREKKERFSLILESASTNQTSMYLCASSLEQEQEPQHFGDGTRLSIL.

The chain couples TRBV5-8 to TRBJ2-2; D gene uncertain. This CDR3 has 14 residues. Germline V CDR1 and CDR2: SGHTS, YDEGEE. V was cut by 4 bases and J by 0 bases, with 7 bases left in between. CDR3 sequence: CASSLGPNTGELFF. CDR3 DNA: TGTGCCAGCAGCCTCGGACCGAACACCGGGGAGCTGTTTTTT.

The V gene is TRBV29-1, the J gene TRBJ2-1; D unclear. In germline, CDR1 is SQVTM, CDR2 ANQGSEA. There are 12 residues in the CDR3. The V gene lost 0 bases and the J gene lost 6 bases, with 6 bases spanning the gap. The CDR3 here is CSVEDPGNEQFF. The CDR3 bases are TGCAGCGTTGAAGATCCGGGCAATGAGCAGTTCTTC.

V usage is TRBV4-3 and J usage is TRBJ2-1; D possibly corresponds to TRBD2 (7 bases). Trimming took off 1 base at V and 7 bases at J, with 14 bases between the two ends. This CDR3 region has 15 residues. Germline V gene lookup returns CDR1 LGHNA and CDR2 YSLEER. The CDR3 loop reads CASSQGRGRENEQFF. The CDR3 DNA is TGCGCCAGCAGCCAAGGGCGGGGGCGAGAAAATGAGCAGTTCTTC.

This sequence joins TRBV25-1 and TRBJ1-2; a possible D gene is TRBD1 (6 bases). Germline V gives CDR1 MGHDK, CDR2 SYGVNS. V dropped 0 bases and J dropped 4 bases, with 12 bases sitting between them. This CDR3 contains 15 residues. CDR3 DNA: TGTGCCAGCAGTGAATATCCCCAGGGGAGCTATGGCTACACCTTC. Amino acid sequence: CASSEYPQGSYGYTF.

The rearrangement joins TRBV15 to TRBJ2-2, with a possible D match to TRBD1 (6 bases). CDR1 is LNHNV, CDR2 YYDKDF, per germline (reference sequence). V was trimmed by 1 base and J by 0 bases, leaving 9 bases between them. CDR3 length: 16 residues. CDR3 region: CATSRVKGANTGELFF. The CDR3 coding sequence is TGTGCCACCAGCAGAGTCAAGGGGGCGAACACCGGGGAGCTGTTTTTT.

The genes are TRBV15 and TRBJ1-4; D is perhaps TRBD1 (5 bases). This CDR3 is 16 amino acids long. CDR1 is LNHNV, CDR2 YYDKDF, per germline (reference sequence). The V and J ends lost 1 base and 1 base respectively, with 10 bases between them. As DNA, the CDR3 is TGTGCCACCAGCAGAGGCCTCAGGGAAACTAATGAAAAACTGTTTTTT. Protein sequence: CATSRGLRETNEKLFF.

The rearrangement links TRBV5-1 to TRBJ2-7; 8 bases line up with TRBD1. The J segment lost 6 bases and the V segment lost 0 bases, leaving 8 bases of the junction unmatched. From germline, CDR1 is SGHRS and CDR2 YFSETQ. This CDR3 has 15 residues. CDR3 nucleotide sequence: TGCGCCAGCAGCTTGGGAAGGACAGGGTTGAGCGAGCAGTACTTC. Its protein is CASSLGRTGLSEQYF.

With respect to this clone: Other DNA sequences in this sample translate to the same CDR3. The V and J genes are TRBV28 and TRBJ2-6; D is unclear. The CDR3 is 13 residues long. Germline CDR1 MDHEN, CDR2 SYDVKM. The ends were cut back, 4 bases at V and 2 bases at J, with 3 bases in the middle. CDR3 sequence (DNA): TGTGCCAGCAGTTCCACTGGGGCCAACGTCCTGACTTTC. Its translation: CASSSTGANVLTF.

This chain links TRBV19 with TRBJ2-7, with D tentatively TRBD2 (6 bases). The V and J ends lost 3 bases and 3 bases respectively, with 18 bases between them. CDR3 length: 16 residues. Germline CDR1 reads LNHDA; CDR2 reads SQIVND (reference sequence). CDR3 sequence reads: CASSILPSARHYEQYF. The CDR3 DNA follows: TGTGCCAGTAGTATTCTTCCTAGCGCTAGGCACTACGAGCAGTACTTC.

The rearrangement links TRBV6-5 to TRBJ1-1; no definite D call. Trimming pared 0 bases from V and 5 bases from J, leaving 13 bases between. The CDR3 spans 15 residues. From germline, CDR1 is MNHEY and CDR2 SVGAGI. The CDR3 DNA is TGTGCCAGCAGTTACTCGGGGTCCACTGGGACTGAAGCTTTCTTT. It encodes CASSYSGSTGTEAFF.

The V and J genes are TRBV6-1 and TRBJ1-6, with 7 bases lining up with TRBD1. Trimming at V came to 7 bases and at J to 6 bases, leaving 3 bases not matched to a gene. Per germline, CDR1 MNHNS and CDR2 SASEGT. This CDR3 spans 13 amino acids. CDR3 in DNA: TGTGCCAGCAAGGGACAGACTAATTCACCCCTCCACTTT. Its translation: CASKGQTNSPLHF.

The chain carries TRBV6-1 and TRBJ2-5; D is unresolved. The CDR3 runs to 17 residues. Per germline, CDR1 MNHNS and CDR2 SASEGT. The V end was cut by 3 bases, the J end by 1 base, with 18 bases between. CDR3 loop: CASSDTPLGSTQETQYF. CDR3 coding DNA: TGTGCCAGCAGTGACACACCCCTGGGCAGCACCCAAGAGACCCAGTACTTC.

The chain links TRBV5-4 to TRBJ2-5; 8 nucleotides match TRBD1. The CDR3 runs 14 residues. After removal of 4 bases from V and 3 bases from J, the junction contained 5 bases not matched to a gene. The germline CDR1 and CDR2 sequences are SGHNT and YYREEE (reference sequence). CDR3 sequence reads: CASSRGTGEETQYF. The CDR3 coding sequence is TGTGCCAGCAGCCGAGGGACAGGCGAAGAGACCCAGTACTTC.

The genes are TRBV5-1 and TRBJ1-6, with D unclear. The V end was cut by 4 bases, the J end by 7 bases, with 12 bases between. CDR1 and CDR2 from the germline V gene are SGHRS and YFSETQ. CDR3 length equals 14 residues. The CDR3 region is CASSRREGNSPLHF. The DNA of the CDR3 is TGCGCCAGCAGCCGGCGCGAGGGCAATTCACCCCTCCACTTT.

The V and J genes are TRBV4-2 and TRBJ2-3, with a tentative D call TRBD2 (5 bases). Between the trimmed V and J ends, which lost 5 bases and 6 bases, there was a span of 18 bases. The CDR3 loop spans 15 amino acids. Germline CDR1 is LGHNA and CDR2 is YNFKEQ. CDR3 protein: CASSTTSPAFDTQYF. The CDR3 DNA sequence: TGTGCCAGCAGCACAACTAGTCCCGCCTTTGATACGCAGTATTTT.

The chain links TRBV7-2 to TRBJ2-7; D tentatively fits TRBD1 or TRBD2 (5 bases each). Trimming shortened V by 8 bases and J by 3 bases, and 11 bases separated the two germline ends. CDR1 and CDR2 (germline): SGHTA, FQGNSA. The CDR3 length is 12 residues. The CDR3 DNA is TGTGCCAGCGGGACCTACTACTACGAGCAGTACTTC. Amino acid sequence: CASGTYYYEQYF.

The chain joins TRBV7-8 to TRBJ2-7; D gene ambiguous. V lost 1 base and J lost 1, with 2 bases in between. Germline V lookup: CDR1 SGHVS, CDR2 FQNEAQ. The length of the CDR3 is 12 residues. CDR3 in amino acids: CASSLESYEQYF. The CDR3 DNA reads TGTGCCAGCAGCTTAGAGTCCTACGAGCAGTACTTC.

In the case of this clone: Other DNA sequences within the sample encode an identical CDR3. The chain combines TRBV5-1 with TRBJ2-1; 8 bases agree with TRBD2. The CDR3 runs 15 residues. Losses at the gene ends were 1 base for V and 0 bases for J; bases not matched to a gene: 0. Per germline, CDR1 SGHRS and CDR2 YFSETQ. The CDR3 coding sequence is TGCGCCAGCAGCTTGACTAGCGGCTCCTACAATGAGCAGTTCTTC. Amino acids: CASSLTSGSYNEQFF.